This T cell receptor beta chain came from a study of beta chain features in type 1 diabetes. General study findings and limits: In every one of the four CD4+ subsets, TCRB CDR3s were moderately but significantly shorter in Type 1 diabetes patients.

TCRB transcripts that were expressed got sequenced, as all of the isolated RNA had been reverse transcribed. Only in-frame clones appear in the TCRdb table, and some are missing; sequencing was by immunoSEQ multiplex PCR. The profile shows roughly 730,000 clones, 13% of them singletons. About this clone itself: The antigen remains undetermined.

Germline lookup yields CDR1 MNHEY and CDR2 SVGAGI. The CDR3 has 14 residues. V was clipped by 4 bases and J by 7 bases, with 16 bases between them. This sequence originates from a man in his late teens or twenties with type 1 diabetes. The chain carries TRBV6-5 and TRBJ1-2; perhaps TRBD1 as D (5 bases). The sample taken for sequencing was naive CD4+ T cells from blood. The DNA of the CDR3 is TGTGCCAGCAGTTCTGGGACCGGCTCTTTTGGCTACACCTTC. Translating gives CASSSGTGSFGYTF.